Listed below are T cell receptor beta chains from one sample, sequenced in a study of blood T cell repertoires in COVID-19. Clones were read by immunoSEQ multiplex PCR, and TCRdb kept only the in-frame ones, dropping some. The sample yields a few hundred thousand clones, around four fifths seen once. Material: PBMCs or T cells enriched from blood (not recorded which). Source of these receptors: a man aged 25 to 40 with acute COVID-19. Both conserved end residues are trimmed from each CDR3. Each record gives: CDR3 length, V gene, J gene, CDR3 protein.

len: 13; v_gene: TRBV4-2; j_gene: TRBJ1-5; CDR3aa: ASSPLQESNQPQH
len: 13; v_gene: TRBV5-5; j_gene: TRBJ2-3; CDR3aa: ASSRGLPSTDTQY
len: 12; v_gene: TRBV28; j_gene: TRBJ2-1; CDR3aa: ASSLTGAYNEQF
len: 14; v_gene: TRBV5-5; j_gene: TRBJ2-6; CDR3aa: ASRGQGAIGANVLT
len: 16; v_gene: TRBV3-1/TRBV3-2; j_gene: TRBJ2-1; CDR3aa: ASSRLSRGGSFGNEQF
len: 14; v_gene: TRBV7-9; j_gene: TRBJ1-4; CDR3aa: ASSLAGGVTNEKLF
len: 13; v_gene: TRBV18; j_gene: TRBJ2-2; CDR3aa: ASSRSPEFTGELF
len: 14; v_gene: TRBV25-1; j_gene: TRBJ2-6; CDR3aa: ASSQQGARGANVLT
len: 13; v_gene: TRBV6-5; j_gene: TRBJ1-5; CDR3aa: ASSRTGVGNQPQH
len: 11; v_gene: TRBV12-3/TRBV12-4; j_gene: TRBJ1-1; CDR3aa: ASKYKSGTEAF
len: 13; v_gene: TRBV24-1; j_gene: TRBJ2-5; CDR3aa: ATSDLWGPLLAQY
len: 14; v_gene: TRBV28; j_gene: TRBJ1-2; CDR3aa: ASSSRLFDVGYGYT
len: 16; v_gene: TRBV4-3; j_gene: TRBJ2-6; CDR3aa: ASSQVASGLSGANVLT
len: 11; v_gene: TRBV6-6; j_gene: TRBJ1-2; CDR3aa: ASSNTTAAGYT
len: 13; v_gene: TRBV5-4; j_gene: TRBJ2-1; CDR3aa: ASSPRVAGNNEQF
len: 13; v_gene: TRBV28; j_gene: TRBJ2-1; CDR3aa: ASSLTGTSLYEQF
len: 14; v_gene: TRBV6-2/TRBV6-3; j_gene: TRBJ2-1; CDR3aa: ASSFLGTGVSNEQF
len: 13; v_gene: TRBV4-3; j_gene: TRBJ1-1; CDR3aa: ASSQVTYAGTEAF
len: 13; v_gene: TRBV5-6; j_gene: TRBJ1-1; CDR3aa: ASSPGGGLDTEAF
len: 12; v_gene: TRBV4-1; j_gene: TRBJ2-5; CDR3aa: ASSHALLQETQY
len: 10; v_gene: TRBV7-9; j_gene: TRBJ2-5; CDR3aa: ASSETWETQY
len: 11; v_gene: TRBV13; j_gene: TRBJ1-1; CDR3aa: ASSAEDRGEAF
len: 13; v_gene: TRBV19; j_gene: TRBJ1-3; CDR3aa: ATRADGLSGNTIY
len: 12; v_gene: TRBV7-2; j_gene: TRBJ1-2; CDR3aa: ASSLGQGAVGYT
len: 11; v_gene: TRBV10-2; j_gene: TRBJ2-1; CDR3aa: ASSNGLAHEQF
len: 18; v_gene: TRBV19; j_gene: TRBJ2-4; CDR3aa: ASSITQDPRTVLAKNIQY
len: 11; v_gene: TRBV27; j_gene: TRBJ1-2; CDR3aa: ASGTSSVYGYT
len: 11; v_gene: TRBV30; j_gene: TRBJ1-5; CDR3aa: AWNRGSNQPQH
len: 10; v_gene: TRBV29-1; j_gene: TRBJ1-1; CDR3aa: SAEEPNTEAF
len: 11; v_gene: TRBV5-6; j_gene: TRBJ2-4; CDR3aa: ASSLVPRDIQY
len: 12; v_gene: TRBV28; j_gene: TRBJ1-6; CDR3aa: ASSLTGGASPLH
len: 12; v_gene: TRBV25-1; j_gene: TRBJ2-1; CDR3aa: ASGNGTTYNEQF
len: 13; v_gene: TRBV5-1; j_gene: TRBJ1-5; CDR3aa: ASSSDSYSNQPQH
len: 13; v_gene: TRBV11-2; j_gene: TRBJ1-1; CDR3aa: ASSALAGLNTEAF
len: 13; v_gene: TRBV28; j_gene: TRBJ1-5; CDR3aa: ASSFAAGGNQPQH
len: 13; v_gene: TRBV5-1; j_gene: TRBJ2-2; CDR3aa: ASSLALGDNGELF
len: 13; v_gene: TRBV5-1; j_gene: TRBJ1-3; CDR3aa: ASRDTGGSGNTIY
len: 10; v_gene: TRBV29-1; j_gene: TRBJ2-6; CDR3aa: SVDTGANVLT
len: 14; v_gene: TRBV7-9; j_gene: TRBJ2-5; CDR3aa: ASSTSPGQGTETQY
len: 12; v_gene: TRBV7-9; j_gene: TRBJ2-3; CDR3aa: ANGTSGQSDTQY
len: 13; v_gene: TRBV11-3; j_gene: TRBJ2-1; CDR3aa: ASSQDRALYNEQF